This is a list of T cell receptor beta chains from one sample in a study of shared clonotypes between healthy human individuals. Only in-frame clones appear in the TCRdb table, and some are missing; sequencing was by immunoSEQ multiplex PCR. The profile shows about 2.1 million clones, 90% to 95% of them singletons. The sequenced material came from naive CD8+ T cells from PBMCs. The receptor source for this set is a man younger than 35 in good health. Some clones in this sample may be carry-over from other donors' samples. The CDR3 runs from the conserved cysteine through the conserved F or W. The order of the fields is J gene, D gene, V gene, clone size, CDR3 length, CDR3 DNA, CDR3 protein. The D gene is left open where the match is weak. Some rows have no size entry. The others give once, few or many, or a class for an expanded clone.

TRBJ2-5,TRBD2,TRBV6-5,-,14,TGTGCCAGCAGTATAGCGGGGAGCGAAGAGACCCAGTACTTC,CASSIAGSEETQYF
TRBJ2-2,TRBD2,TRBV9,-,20,TGTGCCAGCAGCGTAGTTTTAGGGCTAGCGGACGCCACCTTTTCCGGGGAGCTGTTTTTT,CASSVVLGLADATFSGELFF
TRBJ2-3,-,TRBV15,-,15,TGTGCCACCAGCAGAGGTGGAGGGAGTACAGATACGCAGTATTTT,CATSRGGGSTDTQYF
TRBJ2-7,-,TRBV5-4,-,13,TGTGCCAGCAGCTATGGAGCCTCCTACGAGCAGTACTTC,CASSYGASYEQYF
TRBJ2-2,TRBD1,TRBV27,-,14,TGTGCCAGCGGACAGGGCCTGAACACCGGGGAGCTGTTTTTT,CASGQGLNTGELFF
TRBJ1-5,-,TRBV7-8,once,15,TGTGCCAGCAGCTTAGGGTGGCAGAGCAATCAGCCCCAGCATTTT,CASSLGWQSNQPQHF
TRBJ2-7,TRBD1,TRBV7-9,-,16,TGTGCCAGCAGCTTCTTCTCGGACAGGGCCCCCTACGAGCAGTACTTC,CASSFFSDRAPYEQYF
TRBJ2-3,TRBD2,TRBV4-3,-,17,TGCGCCAGCAGCCAAGGCCCTAGCGGGAGTATAACAGATACGCAGTATTTT,CASSQGPSGSITDTQYF
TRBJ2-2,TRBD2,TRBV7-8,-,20,TGTGCCAGCAGCTTAGTTGGTGGACTAGCGGGAGCTCGCTTCACCGGGGAGCTGTTTTTT,CASSLVGGLAGARFTGELFF
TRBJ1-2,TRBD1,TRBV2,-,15,TGTGCCAGCAGCTTTTCCGGGACAGAGTCCTATGGCTACACCTTC,CASSFSGTESYGYTF
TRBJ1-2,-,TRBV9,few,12,TGTGCCAGCAGCGTAGGAGACTATGGCTACACCTTC,CASSVGDYGYTF
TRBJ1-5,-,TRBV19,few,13,TGTGCCAGTAGCCCTTATAGCAATCAGCCCCAGCATTTT,CASSPYSNQPQHF
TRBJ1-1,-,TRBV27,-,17,TGTGCCAGCAGTTCCCTTAGGCTGGAAGGGGTGAACACTGAAGCTTTCTTT,CASSSLRLEGVNTEAFF
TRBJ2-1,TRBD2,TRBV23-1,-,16,TGCGCCAGCAGTCAAGACGCTAGCGGGAGGGCCCCTGAGCAGTTCTTC,CASSQDASGRAPEQFF
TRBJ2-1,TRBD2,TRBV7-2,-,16,TGTGCCAGCAGCTTAGTAGCGGGAGGCTCCTACAATGAGCAGTTCTTC,CASSLVAGGSYNEQFF
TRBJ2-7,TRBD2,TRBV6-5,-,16,TGTGCCAGCAGTTACTCGAGTTGGCGGGAGCCCTACGAGCAGTACTTC,CASSYSSWREPYEQYF
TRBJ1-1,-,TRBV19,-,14,TGTGCCAGTAGTCCTACAGGGAAGTTCACTGAAGCTTTCTTT,CASSPTGKFTEAFF
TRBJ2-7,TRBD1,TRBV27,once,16,TGTGCCAGCAGTCCGCCCGTGAGACAGGGGACCTACGAGCAGTACTTC,CASSPPVRQGTYEQYF
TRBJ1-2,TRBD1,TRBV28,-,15,TGTGCCAGCAGTATATCCCCGACAGGGGGAAGGGGCTACACCTTC,CASSISPTGGRGYTF
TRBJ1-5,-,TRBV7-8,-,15,TGTGCCAGCAGCTTAAAGTTGGATAGCAATCAGCCCCAGCATTTT,CASSLKLDSNQPQHF
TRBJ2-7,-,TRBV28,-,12,TGTGCCAGCAGCCCCCCTAGGTACGAGCAGTACTTC,CASSPPRYEQYF
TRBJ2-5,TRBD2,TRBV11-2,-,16,TGTGCCAGCAGCTCTCTTAGGTCGGGAGGGCCGGAGACCCAGTACTTC,CASSSLRSGGPETQYF
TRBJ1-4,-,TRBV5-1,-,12,TGCGCCAGCAGCTTGGGCGGAGAAAAACTGTTTTTT,CASSLGGEKLFF
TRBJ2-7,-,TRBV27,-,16,TGTGCCAGCAGATTAGCCCCCGGGACGGCCTTCTACGAGCAGTACTTC,CASRLAPGTAFYEQYF
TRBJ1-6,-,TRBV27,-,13,TGTGCCAGCAGTCCTCGGACTGGTTCACCCCTCCACTTT,CASSPRTGSPLHF
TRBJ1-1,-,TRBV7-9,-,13,TGTGCCAGCAGCTTGGGACAGAACACTGAAGCTTTCTTT,CASSLGQNTEAFF
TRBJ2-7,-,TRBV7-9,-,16,TGTGCCAGCAGCTTAGGTCCCGGGAACAGCCTCGGGGAGCAGTACTTC,CASSLGPGNSLGEQYF
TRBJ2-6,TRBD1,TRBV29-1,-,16,TGCAGCGCCGGGACAGGCAAAGTTGCTGGGGCCAACGTCCTGACTTTC,CSAGTGKVAGANVLTF
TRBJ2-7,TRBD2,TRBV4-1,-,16,TGCGCCAGCAGCCCCTTAGCGGGAGGGCCCGTCTACGAGCAGTACTTC,CASSPLAGGPVYEQYF
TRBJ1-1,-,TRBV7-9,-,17,TGTGCCAGCAGCTTAGATCCAGGGGCCTCTATGAACACTGAAGCTTTCTTT,CASSLDPGASMNTEAFF
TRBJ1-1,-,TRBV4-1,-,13,TGCGCCAGCAGCCCCCGAAGTGGAACTGAAGCTTTCTTT,CASSPRSGTEAFF
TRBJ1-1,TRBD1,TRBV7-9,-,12,TGTGCCAGCAGCTGGGGACAGAATGAAGCTTTCTTT,CASSWGQNEAFF
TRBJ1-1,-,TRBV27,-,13,TGTGCCAGCGGAAAGCTACTGAACACTGAAGCTTTCTTT,CASGKLLNTEAFF
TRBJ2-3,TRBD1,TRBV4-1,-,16,TGCGCCAGCAGACCTCAGGACAGGGTCGGGACAGATACGCAGTATTTT,CASRPQDRVGTDTQYF
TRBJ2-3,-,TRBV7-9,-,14,TGTGCCAGCAGCGGTTTGCGCAGCGCAGATACGCAGTATTTT,CASSGLRSADTQYF
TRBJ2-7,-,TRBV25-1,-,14,TGTGCCAGCGGGGGTGGGCCTCCGGCCTACGAGCAGTACTTC,CASGGGPPAYEQYF
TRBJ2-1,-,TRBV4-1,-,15,TGCGCCAGCAGCCAAGAACTGGGTATGGCGGGGGAGCAGTTCTTC,CASSQELGMAGEQFF
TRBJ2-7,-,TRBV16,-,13,TGTGCCAGCAGCCAATTTAGTCTAGCCGAGCAGTACTTC,CASSQFSLAEQYF
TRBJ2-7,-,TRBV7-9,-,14,TGTGCCAGCAGCTTAGGCGCAGTCTCCTACGAGCAGTACTTC,CASSLGAVSYEQYF
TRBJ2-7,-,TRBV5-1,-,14,TGCGCCAGCAGCTTGGATGGGGGACCCTTCGAGCAGTACTTC,CASSLDGGPFEQYF
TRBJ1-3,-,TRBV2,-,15,TGTGCCAGCCTCGTCCGGGGAAGCTCTGGAAACACCATATATTTT,CASLVRGSSGNTIYF
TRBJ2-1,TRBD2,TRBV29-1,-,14,TGCAGCGCCTGGACTAGCGGGAGGGCCAATGAGCAGTTCTTC,CSAWTSGRANEQFF
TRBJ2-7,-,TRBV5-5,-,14,TGTGCCAGCAGCTTGGTTGGCAGCCCCTACGAGCAGTACTTC,CASSLVGSPYEQYF
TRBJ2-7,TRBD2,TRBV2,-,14,TGTGCCAGCAGGGGACTAGCGCTCTCCTACGAGCAGTACTTC,CASRGLALSYEQYF
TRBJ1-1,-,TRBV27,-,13,TGTGCCAGCAGTTTAGTGAAGGGCACTGAAGCTTTCTTT,CASSLVKGTEAFF
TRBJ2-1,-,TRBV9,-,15,TGTGCCAGCAGCCGGGGGGCGGGAGAGAATTACGAGCAGTTCTTC,CASSRGAGENYEQFF
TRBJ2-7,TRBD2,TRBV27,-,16,TGTGCCAGCAGTTTCCAACCCGGACTAGTAGGCTACGAGCAGTACTTC,CASSFQPGLVGYEQYF
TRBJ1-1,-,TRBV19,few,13,TGTGCCAGTAGCCATCCTGCCGGGCGAAAAGCTTTCTTT,CASSHPAGRKAFF
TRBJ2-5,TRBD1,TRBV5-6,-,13,TGTGCCAGCAGCTTGGAAGGGGGCCAGACCCAGTACTTC,CASSLEGGQTQYF
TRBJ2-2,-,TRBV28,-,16,TGTGCCAGTAAAGAGCTGGGGGCTTTTCAAACCGGGGAGCTGTTTTTT,CASKELGAFQTGELFF
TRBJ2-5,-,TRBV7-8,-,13,TGTGCCAGCAGCTTACTAGAGCAAGAGACCCAGTACTTC,CASSLLEQETQYF
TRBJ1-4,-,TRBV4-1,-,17,TGCGCCAGCAGCCAACCCCTGGGGTTTATCCGGTCGGAAAAACTGTTTTTT,CASSQPLGFIRSEKLFF
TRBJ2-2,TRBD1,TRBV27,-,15,TGTGCCAGCAGTTTGAGACAGGGTTTCTCCGGGGAGCTGTTTTTT,CASSLRQGFSGELFF
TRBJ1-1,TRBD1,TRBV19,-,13,TGTGCCAGTCACACCAGGGGGTTGACTGAAGCTTTCTTT,CASHTRGLTEAFF
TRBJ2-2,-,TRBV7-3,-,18,TGTGCCAGCAGTTCCGACCCCGGCAGGGCAAAGAACACCGGGGAGCTGTTTTTT,CASSSDPGRAKNTGELFF
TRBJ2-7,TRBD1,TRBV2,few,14,TGTGCCAGCAGCCCCGGGACAGGGGGCTACGAGCAGTACTTC,CASSPGTGGYEQYF
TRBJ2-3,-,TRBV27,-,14,TGTGCCAGCACCGGGTCCTCAACCGCAGATACGCAGTATTTT,CASTGSSTADTQYF